The 21 T cell receptor beta chains reported below all come from one sample, sequenced in a study of CXCR3-negative and CXCR3-positive naive CD8 T cells. UMI-labeled 5' RACE TRB cDNA libraries were prepared from the cells. No DNA is given; TCRdb re-called the 5' RACE reads and lists each CDR3 protein once. Here the sample table reports tens of thousands of distinct CDR3 sequences. Sequences were obtained from naive CXCR3- CD8+ T cells from blood. Described subset: CD45RO-CCR7+CD27+CD95- naive CD8+ T cells lacking CXCR3 (TNR3-). Every receptor here comes from a human donor in good health. Some clones in this sample may be carry-over from other donors' samples.

The rearrangement uses TRBV27 and TRBJ2-7; the TCRdb call, TRBD1, lacks DNA for checking. The germline CDR1 and CDR2 sequences are MNHEY and SMNVEV (reference sequence). The CDR3 contains 15 residues. This CDR3 reads CASSLEQGISYEQYF.

V gene TRBV12-3 or TRBV12-4 combines with J gene TRBJ2-5; TCRdb lists TRBD1, though no DNA is available to test this call. The CDR3 length is 14 residues. Here the CDR3 reads CASSPYRVRETQYF.

This chain links TRBV11-2 with TRBJ2-5; TCRdb's assignment of TRBD1 cannot be checked, as there is no DNA. CDR1 and CDR2 from the germline V gene are SGHAT and FQNNGV. The CDR3 spans 13 residues. CDR3 protein: CASTSQGQETQYF. Full variable domain (outside the CDR3, taken from reference TRBV11-2 and TRBJ2-5): EAGVAQSPRYKIIEKRQSVAFWCNPISGHATLYWYQQILGQGPKLLIQFQNNGVVDDSQLPKDRFSAERLKGVDSTLKIQPAKLEDSAVYLCASTSQGQETQYFGPGTRLLVL.

This chain links TRBV19 with TRBJ2-7; TCRdb gives TRBD1 as the D gene, but with no DNA this cannot be confirmed. This CDR3 spans 15 amino acids. From germline, CDR1 is LNHDA and CDR2 SQIVND (reference sequence). CDR3 loop: CASSDGGRSSYEQYF.

The gene calls are TRBV4-3 and TRBJ1-2. CDR3 length: 15 amino acids. The germline V gene has CDR1 LGHNA and CDR2 YSLEER. The CDR3 spells CASSQDAVPNYGYTF.

The rearrangement uses TRBV14 and TRBJ2-1; without DNA, the TCRdb call of TRBD2 cannot be checked. The CDR3 is made up of 15 amino acids. Germline CDR1 and CDR2: SGHDN and FVKESK. CDR3: CASSQYASGVNEQFF. The variable domain in full, completed from reference TRBV14 and TRBJ2-1, reads EAGVTQFPSHSVIEKGQTVTLRCDPISGHDNLYWYRRVMGKEIKFLLHFVKESKQDESGMPNNRFLAERTGGTYSTLKVQPAELEDSGVYFCASSQYASGVNEQFFGPGTRLTVL.

The V and J genes are TRBV11-3 and TRBJ2-2; TCRdb designates TRBD2, a call that cannot be tested without DNA. The CDR3 totals 18 residues. Per the germline V gene, CDR1 is SGHNT and CDR2 is YENEEA. The CDR3: CASSQFGGSSGRGGELFF.

This chain connects TRBV5-5 to TRBJ2-2; no DNA is available, so the TRBD2 call from TCRdb remains unchecked. The germline V gene has CDR1 SGHKS and CDR2 YYEKEE (reference sequence). The CDR3 is 14 amino acids. The CDR3 is CASLLGVGTGELFF. Based on the CDR3 plus reference TRBV5-5 and TRBJ2-2, the full variable domain is DAGVTQSPTHLIKTRGQQVTLRCSPISGHKSVSWYQQVLGQGPQFIFQYYEKEERGRGNFPDRFSARQFPNYSSELNVNALLLGDSALYLCASLLGVGTGELFFGEGSRLTVL.

V is TRBV18 and J is TRBJ1-4. The germline CDR1 and CDR2 sequences are KGHSH and LQKENI. CDR3 length: 15 amino acids. The CDR3 is CASSPVVAANEKLFF. The full variable domain, completed using reference TRBV18 and TRBJ1-4, is NAGVMQNPRHLVRRRGQEARLRCSPMKGHSHVYWYRQLPEEGLKFMVYLQKENIIDESGMPKERFSAEFPKEGPSILRIQQVVRGDSAAYFCASSPVVAANEKLFFGSGTQLSVL.

The chain combines TRBV15 with TRBJ2-2; TCRdb calls TRBD1, which cannot be checked without DNA. The germline CDR1 and CDR2 sequences are LNHNV and YYDKDF (reference sequence). The CDR3 length is 15 residues. The CDR3 protein is CATPGAGSNTGELFF.

The chain links TRBV29-1 to TRBJ1-1. This CDR3 contains 11 residues. CDR1 and CDR2 (germline): SQVTM, ANQGSEA. The CDR3 reads CSASENTEAFF.

The chain links TRBV12-3 or TRBV12-4 to TRBJ2-1; there is no DNA to check the TCRdb D call of TRBD1. The CDR3 consists of 15 residues. Here the CDR3 reads CASSLRPDALSEQFF.

The chain links TRBV29-1 to TRBJ2-5; the TCRdb D gene call, TRBD2, has no DNA to confirm it. The CDR3 has 16 amino acids. The germline gives CDR1 SQVTM, CDR2 ANQGSEA. CDR3 residues: CSVEDFPGGALKTQYF.

V and J are TRBV11-2 and TRBJ2-3; TCRdb designates TRBD1, a call that cannot be tested without DNA. The CDR3 is 13 residues long. In germline, CDR1 is SGHAT, CDR2 FQNNGV. The CDR3 is CASSGGKTDTQYF.

J is TRBJ2-7 and V is TRBV20-1; there is no DNA to check the TCRdb D call of TRBD1. Germline V lookup: CDR1 DFQATT, CDR2 SNEGSKA (reference sequence). CDR3 length: 14 residues. The CDR3 loop reads CSARGTGTGYEQYF.

The rearrangement joins TRBV10-2 to TRBJ1-5; TCRdb designates TRBD1, a call that cannot be tested without DNA. CDR1 is WSHSY, CDR2 SAAADI, per germline. This CDR3 spans 15 amino acids. The CDR3 protein is CASSRGWGSNQPQHF.

The chain is built from TRBV20-1 and TRBJ1-1. Germline V gene data show CDR1 as DFQATT and CDR2 as SNEGSKA (reference sequence). This CDR3 spans 13 amino acids. The CDR3 reads CSATQVSGTEAFF.

The chain employs TRBV20-1 and TRBJ1-2. The germline V gene encodes CDR1 DFQATT and CDR2 SNEGSKA (reference sequence). CDR3 length: 13 amino acids. The CDR3 protein is CSARQKSNYGYTF.

The CDR3 region is CASSDPYEQYF. The V gene is TRBV25-1, the J gene TRBJ2-7. There are 11 residues in the CDR3. CDR1 MGHDK and CDR2 SYGVNS come from the germline V gene.

The chain carries TRBV7-8 and TRBJ1-3. Germline V gene lookup returns CDR1 SGHVS and CDR2 FQNEAQ. CDR3 size: 14 residues. CDR3 in amino acids: CASSPSRSGNTIYF.

CDR3 residues: CASSPTGDDEQYF. The chain employs TRBV7-6 and TRBJ2-7; TCRdb gives TRBD1 as the D gene, but with no DNA this cannot be confirmed. CDR1 and CDR2 (germline): SGHVS, FNYEAQ. The CDR3 has 13 amino acids. Full variable domain (missing parts from reference TRBV7-6 and TRBJ2-7): GAGVSQSPRYKVTKRGQDVALRCDPISGHVSLYWYRQALGQGPEFLTYFNYEAQQDKSGLPNDRFSAERPEGSISTLTIQRTEQRDSAMYRCASSPTGDDEQYFGPGTRLTVT.